A selection of T cell receptor beta chains follows, all from one sample in a study of T cell changes during pregnancy in multiple sclerosis. Using immunoSEQ multiplex PCR, the repertoire was profiled, and TCRdb retains in-frame clones only, with some absent. The sample holds some 70,000 clones, around 92% seen once. Sequencing used peripheral blood, obtained in the first trimester of pregnancy. These receptors were collected from a female donor with multiple sclerosis, enrolled in a pregnancy study. Both conserved end residues are part of each CDR3.

V: TRBV27; J: TRBJ1-6; CDR3: CASSLRQGSSPLHF
V: TRBV6-5; J: TRBJ2-1; CDR3: CASSLVSGSYNEQFF
V: TRBV4-2; J: TRBJ2-5; CDR3: CASSQVWDRQETQYF
V: TRBV6-6; J: TRBJ1-2; CDR3: CASSPGGDYGYTF
V: TRBV19; J: TRBJ1-5; CDR3: CASTDSNQPQHF
V: TRBV7-9; J: TRBJ1-1; CDR3: CASSRDRAEAFF
V: TRBV9; J: TRBJ1-1; CDR3: CASSTGQGTEAFF
V: TRBV27; J: TRBJ1-2; CDR3: CATFGQAYGYTF
V: TRBV12-5; J: TRBJ2-1; CDR3: CASGFGQQRDEQFF
V: TRBV5-5; J: TRBJ2-5; CDR3: CASSYEGGVFTETQYF
V: TRBV21-1; J: TRBJ2-7; CDR3: CASSPRRSAPFSEQYF
V: TRBV7-3; J: TRBJ2-2; CDR3: CASSKYQGTGELFF
V: TRBV7-2; J: TRBJ2-5; CDR3: CASSPSASGSTTQYF
V: TRBV2; J: TRBJ2-7; CDR3: CASSERRDTRYEQYF
V: TRBV20-1; J: TRBJ2-5; CDR3: CSGGAEETQYF
V: TRBV5-1; J: TRBJ2-7; CDR3: CASSPHVGREQYF
V: TRBV30; J: TRBJ1-4; CDR3: CAWSVSPGNEKLFF
V: TRBV6-5; J: TRBJ1-1; CDR3: CASRPSSGFITEAFF
V: TRBV7-8; J: TRBJ2-5; CDR3: CASSLEGASLETQYF
V: TRBV2; J: TRBJ2-6; CDR3: CATLRGSGANVLTF
V: TRBV11-2; J: TRBJ1-2; CDR3: CASSLGVRGGVQSYTF
V: TRBV19; J: TRBJ1-2; CDR3: CASSPIPGQRANYGYTF
V: TRBV29-1; J: TRBJ1-1; CDR3: CSGSQGAGTEAFF
V: TRBV10-2; J: TRBJ1-2; CDR3: CASRRQGRDGYTF
V: TRBV6-5; J: TRBJ1-6; CDR3: CASSYTQGWGSPLHF
V: TRBV11-2; J: TRBJ2-3; CDR3: CASTLRGQATDTQYF
V: TRBV9; J: TRBJ2-1; CDR3: CASSDLGTTYNEQFF
V: TRBV4-1; J: TRBJ2-3; CDR3: CASSQSSSQRGSDTQYF
V: TRBV9; J: TRBJ2-6; CDR3: CASSPWGQNSGANVLTF
V: TRBV19; J: TRBJ2-3; CDR3: CASSIDPGQGDPSTDTQYF
V: TRBV27; J: TRBJ2-5; CDR3: CASSLGRGLAENQETQYF
V: TRBV30; J: TRBJ1-5; CDR3: CAWAQGNQPQHF
V: TRBV7-9; J: TRBJ1-1; CDR3: CASSLQRDTEAFF
V: TRBV9; J: TRBJ2-3; CDR3: CASSPYPFTDTQYF
V: TRBV19; J: TRBJ1-4; CDR3: CASSMGQGDEKLFF
V: TRBV18; J: TRBJ2-3; CDR3: CASSRTKLGTDTQYF